Sequencing of this T cell receptor beta chain was carried out in a study of T cell responses to AZD1222 COVID-19 vaccine. Study background: Investigators merged groups given second doses at roughly 4 or roughly 12 weeks. Whole-study findings and limits: Spike-specific TCR breadth rose after two AZD1222 doses, and depth rose as well. Samples come after the peak T cell response, not at day 14. The reported proportion of spike-specific TCRs targeting unmutated variant regions was nearly half.

This CDR3 is 14 amino acids long. V gave up 2 bases and J gave up 0 bases, with 6 bases separating them. Germline CDR1 KGHSH, CDR2 LQKENI. As to this clone: The antigen is unknown.

Clones were sequenced by immunoSEQ multiplex PCR, and TCRdb holds only the in-frame ones, with some missing. The sample records some 120,000 clones, around 90% being singletons. The starting material was peripheral blood, obtained on day 0 of AZD1222 vaccination. This chain connects TRBV18 to TRBJ2-3; D is undetermined. This clonotype was obtained from an adult in good health. The CDR3 nucleotides read TGTGCCAGCTCACCAGTTCCGAGCACAGATACGCAGTATTTT. It yields the protein CASSPVPSTDTQYF.